The sequence of this T cell receptor beta chain was determined in a study of cytomegalovirus exposure and HLA in healthy donors. The ends were cut back, 0 bases at V and 6 bases at J, with 17 bases in the middle. This CDR3 is 16 amino acids long. The germline V gene encodes CDR1 LGHNA and CDR2 YSLEER. The PCR ran on 60 Vbeta and 13 Jbeta primers. The assay was immunoSEQ multiplex PCR, and TCRdb's table has in-frame clones only and misses some. The table has around 190,000 clones, about 80% seen once. Input material: PBMCs. This receptor was identified in a woman in her forties or fifties in good health and CMV-seronegative. The V gene is TRBV4-3, the J gene TRBJ1-1, with D unresolved. The CDR3 coding sequence is TGCGCCAGCAGCCAAGAAGTGGTAGGCGGGAGCGCTGAAGCTTTCTTT. Translated: CASSQEVVGGSAEAFF.